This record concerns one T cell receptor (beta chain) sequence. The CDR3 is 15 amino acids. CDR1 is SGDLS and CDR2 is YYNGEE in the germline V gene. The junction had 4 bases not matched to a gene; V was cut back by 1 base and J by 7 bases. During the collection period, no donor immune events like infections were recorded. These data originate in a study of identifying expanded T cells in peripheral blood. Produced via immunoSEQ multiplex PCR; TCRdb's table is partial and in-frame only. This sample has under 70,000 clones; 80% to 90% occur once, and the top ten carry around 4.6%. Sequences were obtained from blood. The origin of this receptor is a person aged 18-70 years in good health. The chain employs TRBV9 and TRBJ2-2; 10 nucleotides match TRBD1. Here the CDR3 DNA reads TGTGCCAGCAGCGTAAGACAGGGGGCGGACGGGGAGCTGTTTTTT. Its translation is CASSVRQGADGELFF.